This T cell receptor beta chain was documented in a study of T-cell reconstitution after alpha-beta-depleted transplantation in children. J lost 8 bases, V lost 5 bases, and 7 bases had no gene match. The CDR3 runs 13 residues. A library of TCRbeta sequences, prepared with unique molecular identifiers, was generated. TCRdb re-analysed the PCR reads in MiXCR, keeping a single row per CDR3 protein. The sample holds some 500,000 distinct CDR3 sequences, less than 35% seen once. This clonotype was recorded a few times. V is TRBV12-3 or TRBV12-4 and J is TRBJ1-2, with TRBD1 identical over 8 bases. Material: PBMCs from the stem cell graft donor, obtained from the stem cell graft. The sequence was collected from a human donor who donated a stem cell graft to a child with aplastic anemia. In DNA, the CDR3 is TGTGCCAGCAGTAGGACAGGGTTCGTAGGCTACACCTTC. Its translation: CASSRTGFVGYTF.